The 28 T cell receptor beta chains presented below share a single source sample, sequenced in a study of PD-1 blockade in classical Hodgkin lymphoma. This sample's time point: cycle 4 day 1 (C4D1), after 6 weeks of nivolumab. Each patient experienced a relapse that followed autologous stem cell transplantation, and brentuximab vedotin exposure varied. Using immunoSEQ multiplex PCR, the repertoire was profiled, and TCRdb retains in-frame clones only, with some absent. The data hold about 44,000 clones, with about 70% observed a single time. The source was peripheral blood mononuclear cells (PBMCs), collected before the fourth cycle of nivolumab. These receptor sequences come from a human donor with classical Hodgkin lymphoma.

The chain uses TRBV28 and TRBJ2-7, with 11 bases matching TRBD1. The CDR3 totals 16 residues. The junction had 11 bases not matched to a gene; V was cut back by 4 bases and J by 6 bases. CDR1 MDHEN and CDR2 SYDVKM come from the germline V gene. The CDR3, as DNA: TGTGCCAGCAGTTCTATCCCCGCCGGGACAGGGGGCGAGCAGTACTTC. Residues: CASSSIPAGTGGEQYF.

V and J are TRBV5-4 and TRBJ2-1; 7 nucleotides line up with TRBD2. The V gene end was trimmed by 0 bases and the J gene end by 5 bases; junction bases not matched to a gene: 11. The CDR3 runs 17 residues. The germline V gene encodes CDR1 SGHNT and CDR2 YYREEE (reference sequence). CDR3 bases: TGTGCCAGCAGCTTGGAGGGTAGCGGGCGGGGGAACAATGAGCAGTTCTTC. It is translated as CASSLEGSGRGNNEQFF.

The chain recombines TRBV19 with TRBJ2-3, with D possibly TRBD1 on 5 matching bases. The germline V gene has CDR1 LNHDA and CDR2 SQIVND (reference sequence). V was shortened by 2 bases and J by 0 bases, with 12 bases between the two germline ends. The CDR3 has 16 amino acids. The CDR3 bases are TGTGCCAGTAGTATAACCCCCACAGGAAGCACAGATACGCAGTATTTT. Protein: CASSITPTGSTDTQYF.

For this clone: Different DNA sequences within this sample yield the same CDR3. The CDR3 coding sequence is TGTGCCAGCAGCTTAGAGGGAGCCTACGAGCAGTACTTC. This gives the protein CASSLEGAYEQYF. The J gene is TRBJ2-7, the V gene TRBV7-7, with a possible D match to TRBD2 (5 bases). The V end lost 1 base, the J end lost 2 bases, and 6 bases lay between the germline ends. CDR1 SSHAT and CDR2 FNYEAQ come from the germline V gene (reference sequence). This CDR3 region has 13 residues.

This sequence joins TRBV18 and TRBJ2-7, with 8 positions matching TRBD2. The V gene's germline CDR1 is KGHSH and CDR2 LQKENI. V lost 6 bases, J lost 9 bases, and 7 bases stayed unmatched. This CDR3 has 12 amino acids. The CDR3 DNA reads as TGTGCCAGCTCTCCGGGACTAGTAGCGCAGTACTTC. This sequence encodes CASSPGLVAQYF.

This clone is deemed large. This sequence joins TRBV7-9 and TRBJ2-5; no firm D call. Germline values: CDR1 SEHNR, CDR2 FQNEAQ (reference sequence). The CDR3 runs 13 residues. The V end lost 2 bases, the J end lost 4 bases, and 8 bases lay between the germline ends. CDR3 loop: CASSLTTLETQYF. CDR3 in DNA: TGTGCCAGCAGCTTAACCACCCTAGAGACCCAGTACTTC. The full variable domain, completed using reference TRBV7-9 and TRBJ2-5, is DTGVSQNPRHKITKRGQNVTFRCDPISEHNRLYWYRQTLGQGPEFLTYFQNEAQLEKSRLLSDRFSAERPKGSFSTLEIQRTEQGDSAMYLCASSLTTLETQYFGPGTRLLVL.

The table lists this clone with a count of one. This sequence joins TRBV15 and TRBJ2-7; no clear D gene. Germline V lookup: CDR1 LNHNV, CDR2 YYDKDF (reference sequence). There are 13 residues in the CDR3. Deletions cut 0 bases from V and 1 base from J, with 4 bases between. CDR3 sequence reads: CATSREGSYEQYF. The CDR3 region has the DNA TGTGCCACCAGCAGAGAGGGGTCCTACGAGCAGTACTTC.

This chain joins TRBV28 and TRBJ2-6, with 8 positions matching TRBD1. CDR1 MDHEN and CDR2 SYDVKM come from the germline V gene. CDR3 size: 18 residues. The V segment lost 5 bases and the J segment 1 base; nucleotides outside the gene matches: 10. The CDR3 nucleotides read TGTGCCAGCAGTCTAGGACAGGGTTTTGGTTCTGGGGCCAACGTCCTGACTTTC. It is translated as CASSLGQGFGSGANVLTF.

CDR3: CASWGRHLRPDTQYF. DNA for the CDR3: TGTGCCAGTTGGGGGAGACATCTCCGCCCAGATACGCAGTATTTT. V usage is TRBV19 and J usage is TRBJ2-3, with D possibly being TRBD1 or TRBD2 (5 bases each). Trimming left V 8 bases short and J 4 bases short, with 19 bases between. CDR3 length: 15 residues. In germline, CDR1 is LNHDA, CDR2 SQIVND (reference sequence). Full variable domain (remainder filled in from reference TRBV19 and TRBJ2-3): DGGITQSPKYLFRKEGQNVTLSCEQNLNHDAMYWYRQDPGQGLRLIYYSQIVNDFQKGDIAEGYSVSREKKESFPLTVTSAQKNPTAFYLCASWGRHLRPDTQYFGPGTRLTVL.

This clone was detected a few times. The chain uses TRBV6-5 and TRBJ2-7; perhaps D is TRBD1 or TRBD2 (5 bases each). V was pared by 8 bases and J by 5 bases, with 16 bases between. Germline V CDR1 and CDR2: MNHEY, SVGAGI. This CDR3 spans 13 amino acids. The CDR3 region has the DNA TGTGCCAGCTCCGGGACGCTGGGCGACGAGCAGTACTTC. Residues: CASSGTLGDEQYF.

The chain recombines TRBV6-5 with TRBJ1-1; no reliable D call. The CDR3 is made up of 15 amino acids. V gave up 0 bases and J gave up 4 bases, with 12 bases separating them. Germline V gene data show CDR1 as MNHEY and CDR2 as SVGAGI. The CDR3 DNA follows: TGTGCCAGCAGTTACTCCAAGGGCTCGGGCACTGAAGCTTTCTTT. Translated: CASSYSKGSGTEAFF.

This clone was picked up a small number of times. The V call is TRBV5-1, the J call TRBJ2-7; D is possibly TRBD1 (6 bases). V shed 4 bases and J shed 0 bases, with 17 bases lying between them. This CDR3 is built from 16 residues. Germline loops: CDR1 SGHRS, CDR2 YFSETQ. CDR3 nucleotides: TGCGCCAGCAGCACAATAGACAGGTTGAGCTCCTACGAGCAGTACTTC. Translating it yields CASSTIDRLSSYEQYF.

This chain uses TRBV19 with TRBJ1-5, with D uncertain. The germline gives CDR1 LNHDA, CDR2 SQIVND (reference sequence). The CDR3 spans 15 residues. V shed 3 bases and J shed 0 bases, with 9 bases lying between them. In DNA, the CDR3 is TGTGCCAGTAGTATTTTTGGGGATAGCAATCAGCCCCAGCATTTT. As protein: CASSIFGDSNQPQHF.

This chain joins TRBV4-3 and TRBJ1-4; no firm D call. The V gene lost 0 bases and the J gene lost 0 bases, with 5 bases spanning the gap. Germline V lookup: CDR1 LGHNA, CDR2 YSLEER. The CDR3 is 15 residues long. As DNA, the CDR3 is TGCGCCAGCAGCCAAGATGGGACAACTAATGAAAAACTGTTTTTT. This gives the protein CASSQDGTTNEKLFF.

By its share, this clone is medium-sized. The chain combines TRBV7-3 with TRBJ2-5; TRBD2 matches 15 bases. V trimming: 4 bases; J trimming: 12 bases; junction bases outside the gene matches: 6. CDR1 SGHTA and CDR2 FQGTGA come from the germline V gene. This CDR3 has 14 amino acids. CDR3 bases: TGTGCCAGCAGCTCGGGACTAGCGGGAGGCCCTAAGTACTTC. It encodes CASSSGLAGGPKYF.

The rearrangement uses TRBV18 and TRBJ2-7, with 12 bases fitting TRBD2. The germline V gene encodes CDR1 KGHSH and CDR2 LQKENI. CDR3 length: 15 residues. Trimming cost V 3 bases and J 5 bases; bases outside gene matches: 5. In DNA form, the CDR3 reads TGTGCCAGCTCACCTTTACTAGCGGGGGGCCACGAGCAGTACTTC. Its translation is CASSPLLAGGHEQYF.

The rearrangement links TRBV6-5 to TRBJ1-2; no reliable D call. Germline CDR1 and CDR2: MNHEY and SVGAGI. Trimming removed 4 bases from V and 2 bases from J, with 14 bases in between. The CDR3 sequence is 15 residues long. This chain's CDR3 is CASSSTATANYGYTF. CDR3 DNA sequence: TGTGCCAGCAGTTCCACAGCCACAGCGAACTATGGCTACACCTTC.

The chain couples TRBV20-1 to TRBJ2-7; D not resolved. Germline-derived CDR1 and CDR2 are DFQATT and SNEGSKA (reference sequence). The V and J ends lost 3 bases and 3 bases respectively, with 6 bases between them. The CDR3 covers 11 residues. This CDR3 is CSARAFYEQYF. CDR3 DNA: TGCAGTGCTAGGGCTTTCTACGAGCAGTACTTC.

The J gene is TRBJ1-4, the V gene TRBV7-9, with D perhaps TRBD1 (6 bases). The ends were cut back, 3 bases at V and 10 bases at J, with 6 bases in the middle. This CDR3 comprises 11 residues. Looked up from germline, CDR1 is SEHNR and CDR2 is FQNEAQ (reference sequence). The CDR3 DNA sequence: TGTGCCAGCAGCTTCAGGGGAAAACTGTTTTTT. As protein: CASSFRGKLFF.

Sample share makes this clone medium-sized. The V gene is TRBV28, the J gene TRBJ1-1; tentative D call: TRBD1 (6 bases). CDR1 is MDHEN, CDR2 SYDVKM, per germline. The CDR3 runs 15 residues. The V and J ends lost 6 bases and 6 bases respectively, with 20 bases between them. The CDR3 coding sequence is TGTGCCAGCAGCCACTCAAACAGGGAGTCAGCTGAAGCTTTCTTT. Translating it yields CASSHSNRESAEAFF.

The chain links TRBV19 to TRBJ1-6, with D hard to call. V lost 1 base and J 8 bases, leaving 6 bases between the germline ends. Germline CDR1 and CDR2: LNHDA and SQIVND (reference sequence). The CDR3 loop spans 13 amino acids. This CDR3 is CASSIAEDSPLHF. The CDR3 DNA reads as TGTGCCAGTAGTATAGCGGAGGATTCACCCCTCCACTTT.

J is TRBJ2-1 and V is TRBV19; 8 bases line up with TRBD1. The CDR3 length is 14 residues. Germline V gene sequence: CDR1 LNHDA, CDR2 SQIVND (reference sequence). V shed 3 bases and J 6 bases; nucleotides not matched to a gene: 4. For the CDR3, the DNA is TGTGCCAGTAGTATTACGACAGGGGTCAATGAGCAGTTCTTC. The encoded protein is CASSITTGVNEQFF.

This chain joins TRBV28 and TRBJ2-2, with D maybe TRBD1 (5 bases). The CDR3 spans 14 residues. The V end was cut by 6 bases, the J end by 7 bases, with 15 bases between. Germline assignment: CDR1 MDHEN and CDR2 SYDVKM. The DNA for the CDR3 is TGTGCCAGCAGACCGCAGGGAAAAGACGGGGAGCTGTTTTTT. Translating it yields CASRPQGKDGELFF.

J is TRBJ2-7 and V is TRBV5-1; the D gene is possibly TRBD1 (5 bases). The CDR3 loop spans 12 amino acids. CDR1 is SGHRS, CDR2 YFSETQ, per germline. With 5 bases removed from V and 9 bases from J, the gap between germline ends came to 15 bases. The CDR3 reads CASSNGERGQYF. DNA for the CDR3: TGCGCCAGCAGTAACGGTGAAAGGGGGCAGTACTTC.

This chain links TRBV18 with TRBJ2-7; D is unclear. Germline V gene sequence: CDR1 KGHSH, CDR2 LQKENI. The CDR3 spans 13 residues. V shed 6 bases and J shed 3 bases, with 12 bases lying between them. CDR3 sequence reads: CASSPPFGYEQYF. The CDR3 nucleotides read TGTGCCAGCTCCCCGCCCTTTGGCTACGAGCAGTACTTC.

This clone was seen a handful of times. The chain couples TRBV9 to TRBJ1-6, with TRBD1 as a possible D gene (5 bases). V was pared by 0 bases and J by 5 bases, with 12 bases between. This CDR3 spans 16 amino acids. CDR1 is SGDLS and CDR2 is YYNGEE in the germline V gene. CDR3 region: CASSVVEGLNNSPLHF. CDR3 sequence (DNA): TGTGCCAGCAGCGTAGTTGAGGGGCTGAATAATTCACCCCTCCACTTT.

V and J are TRBV19 and TRBJ1-6; D perhaps matches TRBD1 (5 bases). V was cut by 1 base and J by 7 bases, with 8 bases left in between. This CDR3 spans 14 amino acids. Germline assignment: CDR1 LNHDA and CDR2 SQIVND (reference sequence). The chain's CDR3 is CASSIGRGNSPLHF. The CDR3 region has the DNA TGTGCCAGTAGTATAGGTAGGGGAAATTCACCCCTCCACTTT.

The chain links TRBV27 to TRBJ1-2; D possibly corresponds to TRBD1 (5 bases). The CDR3 has 11 amino acids. V was clipped by 6 bases and J by 7 bases, with 9 bases between them. Per germline, CDR1 MNHEY and CDR2 SMNVEV (reference sequence). This CDR3 reads CASRGRGGYTF. CDR3 DNA: TGTGCCAGCAGGGGGCGGGGTGGCTACACCTTC.